The sequence of this T cell receptor (beta chain) was determined in a study of blood T cells in healthy people across ages. A second about 7 to 11 cycle PCR used barcoded and J-beta primers. TCRdb reanalysed the 5' RACE reads using MiXCR and keeps one entry per CDR3 protein. The sample yields about 1 million distinct CDR3 sequences, more than 35% seen once. Peripheral blood was drawn, around 9.4 milliliters per donor. They isolated at least 6 million PBMCs from each sample. The V segment lost 3 bases and the J segment 2 bases; nucleotides outside the gene matches: 11. This CDR3 is 17 amino acids long. Germline CDR1 SGHRS, CDR2 YFSETQ.

The material sequenced was blood. The genes are TRBV5-1 and TRBJ2-7; 10 bases align to TRBD1. This sequence was found in an older woman in good health. The CDR3 loop reads CASSYSSTGTGAYEQYF. In nucleotides, the CDR3 is TGCGCCAGCAGCTATTCCTCTACTGGGACAGGGGCCTACGAGCAGTACTTC. The full variable domain, rest sourced from reference TRBV5-1 and TRBJ2-7, is KAGVTQTPRYLIKTRGQQVTLSCSPISGHRSVSWYQQTPGQGLQFLFEYFSETQRNKGNFPGRFSGRQFSNSRSEMNVSTLELGDSALYLCASSYSSTGTGAYEQYFGPGTRLTVT.